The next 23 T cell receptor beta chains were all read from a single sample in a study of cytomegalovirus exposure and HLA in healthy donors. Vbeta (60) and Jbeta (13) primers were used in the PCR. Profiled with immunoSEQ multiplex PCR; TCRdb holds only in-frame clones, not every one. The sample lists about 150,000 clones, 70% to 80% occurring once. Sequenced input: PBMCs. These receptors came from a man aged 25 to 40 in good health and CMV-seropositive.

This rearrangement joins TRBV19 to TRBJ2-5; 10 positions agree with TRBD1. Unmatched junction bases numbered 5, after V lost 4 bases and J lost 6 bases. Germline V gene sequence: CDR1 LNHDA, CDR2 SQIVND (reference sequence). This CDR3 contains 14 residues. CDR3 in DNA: TGTGCCAGTAGTACCGGGACAGGGGAAAAGACCCAGTACTTC. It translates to CASSTGTGEKTQYF. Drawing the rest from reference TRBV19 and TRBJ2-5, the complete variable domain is DGGITQSPKYLFRKEGQNVTLSCEQNLNHDAMYWYRQDPGQGLRLIYYSQIVNDFQKGDIAEGYSVSREKKESFPLTVTSAQKNPTAFYLCASSTGTGEKTQYFGPGTRLLVL.

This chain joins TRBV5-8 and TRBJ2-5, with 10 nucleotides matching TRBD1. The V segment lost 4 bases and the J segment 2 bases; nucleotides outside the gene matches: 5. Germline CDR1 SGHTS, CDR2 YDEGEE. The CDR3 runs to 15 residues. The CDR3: CASSPRTGGQETQYF. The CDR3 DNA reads TGTGCCAGCAGCCCTCGGACAGGGGGGCAAGAGACCCAGTACTTC.

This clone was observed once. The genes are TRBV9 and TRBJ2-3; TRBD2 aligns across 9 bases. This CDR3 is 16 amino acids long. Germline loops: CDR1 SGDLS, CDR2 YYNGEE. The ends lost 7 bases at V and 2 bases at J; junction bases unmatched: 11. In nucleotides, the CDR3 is TGTGCCAGCGAGCGCGGGCTAGCGGGGCTCACAGATACGCAGTATTTT. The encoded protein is CASERGLAGLTDTQYF.

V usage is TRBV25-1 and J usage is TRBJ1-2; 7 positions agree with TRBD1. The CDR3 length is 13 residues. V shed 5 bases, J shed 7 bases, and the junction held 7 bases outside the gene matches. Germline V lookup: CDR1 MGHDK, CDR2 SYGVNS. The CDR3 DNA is TGTGCCAGCAGTAACAGGGGTGCTGGTGGCTACACCTTC. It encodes CASSNRGAGGYTF.

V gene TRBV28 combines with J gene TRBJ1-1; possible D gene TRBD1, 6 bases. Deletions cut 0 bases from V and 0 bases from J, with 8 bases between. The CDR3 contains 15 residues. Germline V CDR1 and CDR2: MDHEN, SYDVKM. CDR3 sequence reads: CASSLWDSLNTEAFF. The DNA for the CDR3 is TGTGCCAGCAGTTTATGGGACAGTTTGAACACTGAAGCTTTCTTT.

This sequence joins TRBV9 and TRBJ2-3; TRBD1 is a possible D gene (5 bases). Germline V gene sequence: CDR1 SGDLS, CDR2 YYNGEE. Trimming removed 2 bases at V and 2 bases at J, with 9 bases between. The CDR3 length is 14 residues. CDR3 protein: CASSVSGSTDTQYF. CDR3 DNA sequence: TGTGCCAGCAGCGTCTCAGGGTCCACAGATACGCAGTATTTT.

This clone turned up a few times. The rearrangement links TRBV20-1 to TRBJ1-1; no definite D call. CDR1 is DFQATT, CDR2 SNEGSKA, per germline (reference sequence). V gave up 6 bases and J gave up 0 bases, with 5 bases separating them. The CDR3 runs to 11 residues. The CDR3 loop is CSAPLNTEAFF. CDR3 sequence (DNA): TGCAGTGCCCCCTTGAACACTGAAGCTTTCTTT.

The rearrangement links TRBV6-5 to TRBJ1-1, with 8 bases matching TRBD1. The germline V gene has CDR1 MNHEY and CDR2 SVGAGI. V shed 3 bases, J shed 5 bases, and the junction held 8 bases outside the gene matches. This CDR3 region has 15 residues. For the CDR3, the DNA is TGTGCCAGCAGTTATTACGGACAGGGAGGGACTGAAGCTTTCTTT. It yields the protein CASSYYGQGGTEAFF.

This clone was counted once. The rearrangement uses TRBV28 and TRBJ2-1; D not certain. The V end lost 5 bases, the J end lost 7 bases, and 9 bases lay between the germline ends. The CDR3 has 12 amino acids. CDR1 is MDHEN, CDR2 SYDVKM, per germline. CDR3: CASSLTENEQFF. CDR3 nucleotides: TGTGCCAGCAGTCTTACAGAGAATGAGCAGTTCTTC.

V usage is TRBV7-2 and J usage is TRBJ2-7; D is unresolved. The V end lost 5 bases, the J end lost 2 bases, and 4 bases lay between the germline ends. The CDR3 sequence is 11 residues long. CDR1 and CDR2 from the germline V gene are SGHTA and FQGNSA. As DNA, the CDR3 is TGTGCCAGCAGCCCCGCCTACGAGCAGTACTTC. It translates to CASSPAYEQYF.

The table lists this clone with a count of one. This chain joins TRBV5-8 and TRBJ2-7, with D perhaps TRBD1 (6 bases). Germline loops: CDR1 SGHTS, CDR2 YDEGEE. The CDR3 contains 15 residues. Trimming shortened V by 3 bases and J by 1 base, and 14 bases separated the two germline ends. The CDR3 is CASSSPGTRSYEQYF. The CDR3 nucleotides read TGTGCCAGCAGCTCCCCCGGGACACGTTCCTACGAGCAGTACTTC.

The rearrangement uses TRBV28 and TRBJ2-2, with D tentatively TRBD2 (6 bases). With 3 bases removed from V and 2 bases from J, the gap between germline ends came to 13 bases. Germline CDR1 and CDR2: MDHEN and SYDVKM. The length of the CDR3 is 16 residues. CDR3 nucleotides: TGTGCCAGCAGTTTTCTCGGGAGAGGAAACACCGGGGAGCTGTTTTTT. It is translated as CASSFLGRGNTGELFF.

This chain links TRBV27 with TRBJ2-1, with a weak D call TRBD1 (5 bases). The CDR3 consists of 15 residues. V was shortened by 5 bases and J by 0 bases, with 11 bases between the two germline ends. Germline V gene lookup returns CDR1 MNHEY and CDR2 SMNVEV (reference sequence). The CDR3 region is CASSHYRSSYNEQFF. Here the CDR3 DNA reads TGTGCCAGCAGTCACTACAGGAGCTCCTACAATGAGCAGTTCTTC.

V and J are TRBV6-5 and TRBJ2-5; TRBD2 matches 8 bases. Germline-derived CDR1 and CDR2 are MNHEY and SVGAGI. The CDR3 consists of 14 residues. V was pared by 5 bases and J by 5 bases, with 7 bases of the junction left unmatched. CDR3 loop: CASSRTGGGETQYF. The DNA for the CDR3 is TGTGCCAGCAGTCGCACCGGCGGGGGGGAGACCCAGTACTTC.

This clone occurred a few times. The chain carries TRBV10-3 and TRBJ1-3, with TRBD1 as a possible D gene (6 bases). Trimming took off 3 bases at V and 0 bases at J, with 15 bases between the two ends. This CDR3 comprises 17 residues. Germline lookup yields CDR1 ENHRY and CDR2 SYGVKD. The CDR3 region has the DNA TGTGCCATCAGTGAAGGGGGATCCCTTCTCTCTGGAAACACCATATATTTT. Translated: CAISEGGSLLSGNTIYF.

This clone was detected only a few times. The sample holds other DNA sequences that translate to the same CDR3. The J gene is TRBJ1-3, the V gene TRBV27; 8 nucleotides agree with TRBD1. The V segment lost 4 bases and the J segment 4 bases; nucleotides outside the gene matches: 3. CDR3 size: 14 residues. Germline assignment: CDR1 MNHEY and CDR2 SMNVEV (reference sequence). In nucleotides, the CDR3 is TGTGCCAGCAGTTCCCGGACAGGGGGAAACACCATATATTTT. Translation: CASSSRTGGNTIYF.

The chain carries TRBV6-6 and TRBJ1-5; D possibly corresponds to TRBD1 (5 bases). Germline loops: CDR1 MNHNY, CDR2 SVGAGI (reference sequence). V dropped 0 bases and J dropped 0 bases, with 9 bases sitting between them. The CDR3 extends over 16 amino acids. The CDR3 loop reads CASSYSGRDSNQPQHF. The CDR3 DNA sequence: TGTGCCAGCAGTTACTCGGGCAGGGATAGCAATCAGCCCCAGCATTTT.

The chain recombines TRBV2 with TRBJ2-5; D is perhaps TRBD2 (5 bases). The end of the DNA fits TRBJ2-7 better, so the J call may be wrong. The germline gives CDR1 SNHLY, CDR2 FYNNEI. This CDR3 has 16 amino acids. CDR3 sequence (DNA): TGTGCCAGCACCCAACGGCCCGGGATCGCCCATTACGAGCAGTACTTC. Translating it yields CASTQRPGIAHYEQYF.

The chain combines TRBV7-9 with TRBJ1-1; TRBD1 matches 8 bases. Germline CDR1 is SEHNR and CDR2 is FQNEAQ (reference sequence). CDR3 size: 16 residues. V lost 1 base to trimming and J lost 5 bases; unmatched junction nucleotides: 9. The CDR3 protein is CASSLEGGQGRTEAFF. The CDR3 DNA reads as TGTGCCAGCAGCTTAGAGGGCGGACAGGGACGGACTGAAGCTTTCTTT.

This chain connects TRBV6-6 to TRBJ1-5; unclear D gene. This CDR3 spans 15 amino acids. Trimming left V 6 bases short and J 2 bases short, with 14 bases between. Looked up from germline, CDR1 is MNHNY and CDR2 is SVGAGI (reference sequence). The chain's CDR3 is CASSPLPEGNQPQHF. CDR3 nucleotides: TGTGCCAGCAGCCCCCTCCCGGAGGGCAATCAGCCCCAGCATTTT.

The CDR3 DNA reads TGTGCCAGCAGACCGACTATCAGACAGGGCCATGGCTACACCTTC. Protein: CASRPTIRQGHGYTF. The chain recombines TRBV7-9 with TRBJ1-2; 7 positions match TRBD1. The CDR3 has 15 amino acids. The trim removed 6 bases at V and 6 bases at J, leaving 13 bases unmatched. Germline V gene data show CDR1 as SEHNR and CDR2 as FQNEAQ (reference sequence).

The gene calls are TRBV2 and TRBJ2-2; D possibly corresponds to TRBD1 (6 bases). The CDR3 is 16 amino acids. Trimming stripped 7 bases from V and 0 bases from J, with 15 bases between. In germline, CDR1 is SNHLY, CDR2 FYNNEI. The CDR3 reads CASITDSSANTGELFF. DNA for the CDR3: TGTGCCAGCATAACGGACAGCTCCGCGAACACCGGGGAGCTGTTTTTT.

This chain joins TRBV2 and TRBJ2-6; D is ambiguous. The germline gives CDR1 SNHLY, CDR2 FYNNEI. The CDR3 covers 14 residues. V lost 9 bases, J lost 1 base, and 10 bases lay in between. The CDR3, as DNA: TGTGCCAGTGGCGCAGGATCTGGGGCCAACGTCCTGACTTTC. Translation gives CASGAGSGANVLTF.